This T cell receptor beta chain was observed in a study of TIL therapy for anti-PD-1-resistant metastatic lung cancer. At the level of the study: Patients had a median age of approximately 56 years (range about 38-85).

Time point in this sample: pre-treatment sample, taken before nivolumab and TIL therapy. The germline CDR1 and CDR2 sequences are MGHRA and YSYEKL. This CDR3 is built from 14 residues. Trimming removed 0 bases at V and 5 bases at J, with 10 bases between. Sequencing used immunoSEQ v3. Each library reached some 2 million read pairs, or about 5-6.5 million at deep level. Profiled with immunoSEQ multiplex PCR; TCRdb holds only in-frame clones, not every one. Counted here are tens of thousands of clones, around nine tenths occurring once; the ten biggest clones make up 2.6%. This clone has a handful of counts. Its antigen is unidentified. Whole-study findings and limits: TIL clonotype persistence in blood showed no apparent association with response.

The chain couples TRBV4-1 to TRBJ1-2; weak D call: TRBD1 (6 bases). This clonotype was obtained from a person aged 25-85 years with non-small cell lung cancer. The material sequenced was blood, taken at baseline. The CDR3 region is CASSQESGDYGYTF. CDR3 bases: TGCGCCAGCAGCCAAGAATCAGGGGATTATGGCTACACCTTC.